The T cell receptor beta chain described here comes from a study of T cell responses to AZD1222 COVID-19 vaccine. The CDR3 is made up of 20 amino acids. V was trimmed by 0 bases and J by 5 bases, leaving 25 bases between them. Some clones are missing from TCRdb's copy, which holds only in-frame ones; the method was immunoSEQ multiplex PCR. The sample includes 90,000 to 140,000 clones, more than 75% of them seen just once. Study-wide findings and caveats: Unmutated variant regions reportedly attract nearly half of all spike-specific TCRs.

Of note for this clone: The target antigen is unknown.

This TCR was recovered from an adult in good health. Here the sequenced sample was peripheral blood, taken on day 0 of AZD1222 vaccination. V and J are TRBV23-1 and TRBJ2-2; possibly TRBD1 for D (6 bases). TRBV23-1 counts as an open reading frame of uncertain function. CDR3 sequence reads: CASSQSLPVRRGWKTGELFF. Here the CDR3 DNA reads TGCGCCAGCAGTCAATCGTTGCCCGTACGCAGGGGTTGGAAGACCGGGGAGCTGTTTTTT.